This is a list of T cell receptor beta chains from one sample in a study of long-term antiretroviral therapy in people with HIV. This table comes from immunoSEQ multiplex PCR, and its TCRdb copy is limited to in-frame clones, with some not included. This table has 30,000 or so clones, about 85% appearing once. The material sequenced was unsorted PBMCs, taken 3 years after starting antiretroviral therapy. The receptors originated from a man aged 40-55 years with HIV. CDR3s include the opening cysteine and the closing phenylalanine or tryptophan. The D gene is left open where the match is weak. The size field is filled for only some rows; it gives once, few, many or a size class.

TGTGCCAGCAGCTTAGATATGGGTGGCTACACCTTC | CASSLDMGGYTF | - | - | TRBJ1-2 | TRBV11-2
TGTGCCAGCAGCTTTACCGGCAACTATGGCTACACCTTC | CASSFTGNYGYTF | - | - | TRBJ1-2 | TRBV11-3
TGTGCTAGTGCCCTCAAAGGCACTGAAGCTTTCTTT | CASALKGTEAFF | - | - | TRBJ1-1 | TRBV12-5
TGTGCCAGCAGCTTAGAGGGGGGCAGCTCTGGAAACACCATATATTTT | CASSLEGGSSGNTIYF | - | - | TRBJ1-3 | TRBV7-9
TGCGCCAGCAGCTTGGAAGGGACGGATGGCTACACCTTC | CASSLEGTDGYTF | - | - | TRBJ1-2 | TRBV5-1
TGTGCCAGCAGTGAATTAGGCGGGGTATCCTACGAGCAGTACTTC | CASSELGGVSYEQYF | - | few | TRBJ2-7 | TRBV6-1
TGTGCCAGCAGTTACTGGGGCCCCTCTCAGAACACTGAAGCTTTCTTT | CASSYWGPSQNTEAFF | - | once | TRBJ1-1 | TRBV6-5
TGTGCCAGCAGTGATGGAGAAAATCAGCCCCAGCATTTT | CASSDGENQPQHF | - | - | TRBJ1-5 | TRBV6-1
TGTGCCAGTAGTACGGCCAAAAACACTGAAGCTTTCTTT | CASSTAKNTEAFF | - | once | TRBJ1-1 | TRBV19
TGTGCCAGCAGCTCCGAAGCGGGGAGGCCTGGAAATGAGCAGTTCTTC | CASSSEAGRPGNEQFF | TRBD2 | - | TRBJ2-1 | TRBV13
TGTGCCAGCAGCTTAGTTGACAGGGCGGGGGAAAAACTGTTTTTT | CASSLVDRAGEKLFF | TRBD1 | - | TRBJ1-4 | TRBV11-2
TGTGCCAGCAGCTCCCCCGGGGGAGGGGATAAGGACAATGAGCAGTTCTTC | CASSSPGGGDKDNEQFF | TRBD2 | - | TRBJ2-1 | TRBV7-9
TGCGCCAGCAGTCCGGAGTACTATGGCTACACCTTC | CASSPEYYGYTF | - | - | TRBJ1-2 | TRBV5-1
TGCGCCAGCAGTGAGTCGCCCCCTCTAGTCAACACTGAAGCTTTCTTT | CASSESPPLVNTEAFF | - | - | TRBJ1-1 | TRBV10-2
TGTGCCAGCAGCTTCGAAGCCTGGACAGGGTCCTACAATGAGCAGTTCTTC | CASSFEAWTGSYNEQFF | TRBD1 | - | TRBJ2-1 | TRBV11-2
TGTGCCAGCAGTGGACAGGGGAATAGCAATCAGCCCCAGCATTTT | CASSGQGNSNQPQHF | TRBD1 | - | TRBJ1-5 | TRBV6-1
TGTGCCAGCAGCGCCGGACAGCCCGCGATAGGAGATACGCAGTATTTT | CASSAGQPAIGDTQYF | - | - | TRBJ2-3 | TRBV7-9
TGTGCCAGCCAAGGACGATTGAACACTGAAGCTTTCTTT | CASQGRLNTEAFF | - | - | TRBJ1-1 | TRBV5-5
TGTGCCTGGAGCGCCAGACTGGCAGGGTTTACCTACGAGCAGTACTTC | CAWSARLAGFTYEQYF | - | once | TRBJ2-7 | TRBV30
TGTGCCAGCAGTGCATCAGGGGGACAGGGCAACCTCTACGAGCAGTACTTC | CASSASGGQGNLYEQYF | TRBD1 | - | TRBJ2-7 | TRBV6-1
TGCGCCAGCAGCCAAGATGGGACAGGCAGGGATCAGCCCCAGCATTTT | CASSQDGTGRDQPQHF | TRBD1 | few | TRBJ1-5 | TRBV4-1
TGTGCCACCAGCAGAGGTGGCAATCAGCCCCAGCATTTT | CATSRGGNQPQHF | - | - | TRBJ1-5 | TRBV15
TGCAGCGTTGAATTTAGTTCAGATACGCAGTATTTT | CSVEFSSDTQYF | - | - | TRBJ2-3 | TRBV29-1
TGCGCCAGCAGCTTGCAAACCGGGACTTTAGCCTACGAGCAGTACTTC | CASSLQTGTLAYEQYF | - | - | TRBJ2-7 | TRBV5-1
TGTGCCAGCAGCCTGGGGACAGGCTATTCCACAGATACGCAGTATTTT | CASSLGTGYSTDTQYF | TRBD1 | - | TRBJ2-3 | TRBV5-5
TGTGCCAGCTCACCAGGTTGGGGACTAGCGCCCTACGAGCAGTACTTC | CASSPGWGLAPYEQYF | TRBD2 | - | TRBJ2-7 | TRBV18
TGCGCCAGCAGTCAACCCGAGACAGGAACCACCTACGAGCAGTACTTC | CASSQPETGTTYEQYF | - | few | TRBJ2-7 | TRBV23-1
TGTGCCAGCAGCGTCCGCGGATACGGGGAGCTGTTTTTT | CASSVRGYGELFF | - | - | TRBJ2-2 | TRBV9
TGTGCCTGGACCCGGGACTCCACCTACGAGCAGTACTTC | CAWTRDSTYEQYF | - | - | TRBJ2-7 | TRBV30
TGTGCCAGCAGCTTAGGTACGGGGGTTCGCGATTCCTACAATGAGCAGTTCTTC | CASSLGTGVRDSYNEQFF | - | - | TRBJ2-1 | TRBV7-8
TGTGCCAGTAGACAACAGGGTGTGAGCTCCTACGAGCAGTACTTC | CASRQQGVSSYEQYF | - | - | TRBJ2-7 | TRBV19
TGTGCCAGCAGCTTTTACAGGACTAACTACGAGCAGTACTTC | CASSFYRTNYEQYF | - | - | TRBJ2-7 | TRBV7-2
TGTGCCAGCAGCTTGAGGGAGGGTGCGGGCTACAATGAGCAGTTCTTC | CASSLREGAGYNEQFF | TRBD2 | - | TRBJ2-1 | TRBV5-4
TGTGCCTGGATACCAGATCAAAACACCGGGGAGCTGTTTTTT | CAWIPDQNTGELFF | - | - | TRBJ2-2 | TRBV30
TGTGCCAGTGTGGACAGGGCTAGCAATCAGCCCCAGCATTTT | CASVDRASNQPQHF | TRBD1 | - | TRBJ1-5 | TRBV27
TGTGCCAGCAGTTATACCGCCTCGAGGGCCAATGAGCAGTTCTTC | CASSYTASRANEQFF | - | - | TRBJ2-1 | TRBV6-5
TGTGCCAGCAGCCCCCCTGACACCTGGGGTGGAGCCAAAAACATTCAGTACTTC | CASSPPDTWGGAKNIQYF | - | - | TRBJ2-4 | TRBV5-4
TGTGCCAGCAGCCAACAGGGCACCTATGGCTACACCTTC | CASSQQGTYGYTF | - | few | TRBJ1-2 | TRBV14
TGCGCCAGCAGCCAAGTTCGGGGGGCCGCCTACAATGAGCAGTTCTTC | CASSQVRGAAYNEQFF | - | once | TRBJ2-1 | TRBV4-1
TGTGCCAGCAGCTTCGCGGGGCGAGCGGGGGGGCAGAATGAGCAGTTCTTC | CASSFAGRAGGQNEQFF | TRBD2 | - | TRBJ2-1 | TRBV5-5
TGCGCCACTCAACTAGAGGGGCTAGGGCCAGATACGCAGTATTTT | CATQLEGLGPDTQYF | - | - | TRBJ2-3 | TRBV4-1
TGTGCCTCGAAGGGTAGCGGGAGGAACTACGAGCAGTACTTC | CASKGSGRNYEQYF | TRBD2 | - | TRBJ2-7 | TRBV28
TGTGCCAGCAGTGACGGACAGGGGGCCTATGGCTACACCTTC | CASSDGQGAYGYTF | TRBD1 | - | TRBJ1-2 | TRBV6-1
TGTGCCAGCAGCTCTGCCGGGACGACATCAGGTGGACTGTTTTTT | CASSSAGTTSGGLFF | - | - | TRBJ1-4 | TRBV7-2
TGCAGCGTTGAACGCGGGCTGGATGGCTACACCTTC | CSVERGLDGYTF | - | - | TRBJ1-2 | TRBV29-1
TGTGCCAGCAGTTACTCTGGGACAGGGTCCTACAATGAGCAGTTCTTC | CASSYSGTGSYNEQFF | TRBD1 | - | TRBJ2-1 | TRBV6-5
TGTGCCAGCAGTTTTCTAGCGGGACCCTCTCCCTACGAGCAGTACTTC | CASSFLAGPSPYEQYF | TRBD2 | few | TRBJ2-7 | TRBV27
TGTGCCAGCAGCTTGGGGGACGGGAACACTGAAGCTTTCTTT | CASSLGDGNTEAFF | - | few | TRBJ1-1 | TRBV5-6
TGTGCTAGTGCCTTAGGAGGGACAGAGAACACCGGGGAGCTGTTTTTT | CASALGGTENTGELFF | - | - | TRBJ2-2 | TRBV12-5
TGCGCCAGCAGCCTTAACCGACAGACCCTGAACACCGGGGAGCTGTTTTTT | CASSLNRQTLNTGELFF | - | - | TRBJ2-2 | TRBV5-1
TGTGCCAGCAGCTCCACTTTAGCGGGGCCTTCCGAGCAGTACTTC | CASSSTLAGPSEQYF | TRBD2 | few | TRBJ2-7 | TRBV7-3
TGCGCCAGCAGCTTGGCCCAAGGGGGGAACACTGAAGCTTTCTTT | CASSLAQGGNTEAFF | - | - | TRBJ1-1 | TRBV5-1
TGTGCCAGTAGTCCGGGACAGGGAATACACTACGAGCAGTACTTC | CASSPGQGIHYEQYF | TRBD1 | - | TRBJ2-7 | TRBV19
TGTGCCAGCAGTCCCAGGACTAGCGGGAGGCCCCTCTCCTACGAGCAGTACTTC | CASSPRTSGRPLSYEQYF | TRBD2 | few | TRBJ2-7 | TRBV27
TGTGCCATCAGTGAGGGGGGGCCCCAGCATTTT | CAISEGGPQHF | - | - | TRBJ1-5 | TRBV10-3